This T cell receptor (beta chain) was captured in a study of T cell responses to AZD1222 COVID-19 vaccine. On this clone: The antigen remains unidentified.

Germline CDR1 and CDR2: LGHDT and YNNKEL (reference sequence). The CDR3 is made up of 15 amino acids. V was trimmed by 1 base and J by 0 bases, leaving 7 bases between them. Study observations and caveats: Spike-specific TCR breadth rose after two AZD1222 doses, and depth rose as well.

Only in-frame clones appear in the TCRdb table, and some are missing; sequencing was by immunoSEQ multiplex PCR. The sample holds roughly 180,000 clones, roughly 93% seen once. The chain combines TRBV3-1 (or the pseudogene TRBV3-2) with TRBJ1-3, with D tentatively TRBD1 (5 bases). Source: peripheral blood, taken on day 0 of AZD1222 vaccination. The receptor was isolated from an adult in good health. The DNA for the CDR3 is TGTGCCAGCAGCCAAGCGGGGGGCTCTGGAAACACCATATATTTT. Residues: CASSQAGGSGNTIYF.